These 8 T cell receptor beta chains originate from one sample sequenced in a study of shared clonotypes between healthy human individuals (dated by TCRdb to 2020 to 2021). The library was built by means of the immunoSEQ multiplex PCR assay. Imported from immuneACCESS, the table was reduced by TCRdb to in-frame sequences with V and J called. These copies leave out some clones; in studies compared against another copy, an unresolved V gene accounts for under half, and the cause of the remainder is not known. The sample includes 450,000 to 500,000 clones, with approximately 78% observed a single time. Clones ranked in the top ten supply about 12% of the sample. Sequenced input: PBMCs. Source of these receptors: a woman between 35 and 50 years old in good health. Some clones in this sample may be carry-over from other donors' samples.

This chain links TRBV11-3 with TRBJ2-2, with D possibly called TRBD1 or TRBD2 (5 bases each). The CDR3 has 14 residues. Trimming removed 1 base at V and 6 bases at J, with 9 bases between. Germline CDR1 is SGHNT and CDR2 is YENEEA. The CDR3 nucleotides are TGTGCCAGCAGCTTAGGGGGGATCGCCGGGGAGCTGTTTTTT. The encoded protein is CASSLGGIAGELFF. Together with reference TRBV11-3 and TRBJ2-2, the CDR3 gives the full variable domain: EAGVVQSPRYKIIEKKQPVAFWCNPISGHNTLYWYLQNLGQGPELLIRYENEEAVDDSQLPKDRFSAERLKGVDSTLKIQPAELGDSAVYLCASSLGGIAGELFFGEGSRLTVL.

This clone was detected only once. The chain combines TRBV4-1 with TRBJ2-5; 12 bases align to TRBD1. Trimming cost V 2 bases and J 5 bases; bases outside gene matches: 12. The CDR3 spans 18 residues. Germline V CDR1 and CDR2: MGHRA, YSYEKL. CDR3 in DNA: TGCGCCAGCAGCCAATTCGGGGGACAGGGGGCGGAGATGGAGACCCAGTACTTC. This sequence encodes CASSQFGGQGAEMETQYF.

The CDR3 loop reads CASSGPGQPSTEAFF. The CDR3 coding sequence is TGTGCCAGCAGTGGTCCGGGTCAACCTAGCACTGAAGCTTTCTTT. The rearrangement links TRBV2 to TRBJ1-1; D call uncertain. The V end lost 4 bases, the J end lost 4 bases, and 16 bases lay between the germline ends. The germline V gene has CDR1 SNHLY and CDR2 FYNNEI. The CDR3 is 15 residues long.

The chain is built from TRBV4-1 and TRBJ2-7; TRBD2 agrees at 9 bases. V shed 6 bases, J shed 6 bases, and the junction held 12 bases outside the gene matches. CDR3 length: 15 amino acids. Germline assignment: CDR1 MGHRA and CDR2 YSYEKL. As DNA, the CDR3 is TGCGCCAGCAGGAACTATAGCGGGAGAAGAAGCGAGCAGTACTTC. Its translation: CASRNYSGRRSEQYF.

The chain couples TRBV5-1 to TRBJ1-1, with TRBD1 identical over 7 bases. Germline V gene sequence: CDR1 SGHRS, CDR2 YFSETQ. Trimming at V came to 4 bases and at J to 1 base, leaving 7 bases not matched to a gene. The CDR3 is 15 residues long. The CDR3 DNA reads TGCGCCAGCAGCACATCGGACAGGACGAACACTGAAGCTTTCTTT. It translates to CASSTSDRTNTEAFF.

As regards this clone: A much larger clone differs from this one at a single base, so this may be a read error. This sequence joins TRBV7-2 and TRBJ1-1; D remains unclear. CDR1 and CDR2 from the germline V gene are SGHTA and FQGNSA. This CDR3 region has 12 residues. Trimming removed 6 bases at V and 8 bases at J, with 13 bases between. CDR3 residues: CASSFRPGEAFF. The CDR3 DNA sequence: TGTGCCAGCAGTTTTCGTCCGGGCGAAGCTTTCTTT.

This sequence joins TRBV5-6 and TRBJ1-1; D perhaps matches TRBD1 (5 bases). This CDR3 has 15 amino acids. Germline values: CDR1 SGHDT, CDR2 YYEEEE. V lost 0 bases and J lost 0, with 9 bases in between. The DNA of the CDR3 is TGTGCCAGCAGCTTGGGGTGGACAATGAACACTGAAGCTTTCTTT. Its protein product is CASSLGWTMNTEAFF.

The chain joins TRBV29-1 to TRBJ2-5; no definite D call. This CDR3 has 11 amino acids. Germline V gene lookup returns CDR1 SQVTM and CDR2 ANQGSEA. V was pared by 3 bases and J by 1 base, with 3 bases between. The CDR3 spells CSVEFQETQYF. The DNA of the CDR3 is TGCAGCGTTGAGTTCCAAGAGACCCAGTACTTC.